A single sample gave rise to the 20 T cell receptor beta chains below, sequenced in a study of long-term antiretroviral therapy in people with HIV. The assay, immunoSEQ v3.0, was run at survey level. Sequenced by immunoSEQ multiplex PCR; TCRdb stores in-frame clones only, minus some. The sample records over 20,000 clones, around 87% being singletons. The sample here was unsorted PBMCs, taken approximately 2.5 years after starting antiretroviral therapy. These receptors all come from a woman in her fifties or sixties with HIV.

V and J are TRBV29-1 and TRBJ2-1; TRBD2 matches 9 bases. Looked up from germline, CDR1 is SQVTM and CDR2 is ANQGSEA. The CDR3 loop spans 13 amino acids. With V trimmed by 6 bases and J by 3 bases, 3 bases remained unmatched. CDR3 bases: TGCAGCGTGAAGACTAGCGGCTACAATGAGCAGTTCTTC. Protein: CSVKTSGYNEQFF.

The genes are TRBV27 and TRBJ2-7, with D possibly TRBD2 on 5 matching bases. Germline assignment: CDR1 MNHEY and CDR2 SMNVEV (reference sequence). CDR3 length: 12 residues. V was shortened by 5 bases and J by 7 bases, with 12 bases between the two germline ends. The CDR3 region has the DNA TGTGCCAGCAGTAAAGAGGGTGGGGAGCAGTACTTC. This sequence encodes CASSKEGGEQYF.

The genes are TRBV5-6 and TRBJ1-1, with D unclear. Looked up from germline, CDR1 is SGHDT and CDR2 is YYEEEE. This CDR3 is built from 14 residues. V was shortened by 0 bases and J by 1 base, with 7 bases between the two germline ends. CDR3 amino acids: CASSLAPGNTEAFF. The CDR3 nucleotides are TGTGCCAGCAGCTTGGCCCCGGGGAACACTGAAGCTTTCTTT.

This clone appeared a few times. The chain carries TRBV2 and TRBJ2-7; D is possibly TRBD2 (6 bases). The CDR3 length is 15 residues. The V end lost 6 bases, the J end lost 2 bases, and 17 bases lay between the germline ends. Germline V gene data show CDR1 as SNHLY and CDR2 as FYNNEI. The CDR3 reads CASRLGNGGAYEQYF. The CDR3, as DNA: TGTGCCAGCAGATTGGGTAATGGAGGGGCCTACGAGCAGTACTTC.

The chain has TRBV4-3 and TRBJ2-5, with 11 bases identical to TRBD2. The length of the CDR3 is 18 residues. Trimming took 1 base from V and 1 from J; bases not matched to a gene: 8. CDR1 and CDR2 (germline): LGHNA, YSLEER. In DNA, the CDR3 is TGCGCCAGCAGCCAAGGGACTAGCGGGTACCGCTTCCAAGAGACCCAGTACTTC. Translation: CASSQGTSGYRFQETQYF.

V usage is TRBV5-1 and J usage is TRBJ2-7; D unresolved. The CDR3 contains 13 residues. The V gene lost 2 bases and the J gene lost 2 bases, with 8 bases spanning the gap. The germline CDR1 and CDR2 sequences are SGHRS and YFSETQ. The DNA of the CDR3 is TGCGCCAGCAGCTTTGGACCGGCCTACGAGCAGTACTTC. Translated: CASSFGPAYEQYF.

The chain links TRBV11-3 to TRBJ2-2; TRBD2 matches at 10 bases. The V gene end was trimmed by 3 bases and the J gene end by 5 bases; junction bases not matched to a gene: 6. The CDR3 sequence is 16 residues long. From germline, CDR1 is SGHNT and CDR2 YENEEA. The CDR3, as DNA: TGTGCCAGCAGCTTTGTCCTAGCGGGAGTAACCGGGGAGCTGTTTTTT. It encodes CASSFVLAGVTGELFF.

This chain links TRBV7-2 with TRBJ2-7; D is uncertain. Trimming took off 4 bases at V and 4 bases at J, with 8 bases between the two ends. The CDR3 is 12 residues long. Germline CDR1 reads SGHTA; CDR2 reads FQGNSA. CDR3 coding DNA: TGTGCCAGCAGCTCAGACGCGTACGAGCAGTACTTC. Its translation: CASSSDAYEQYF.

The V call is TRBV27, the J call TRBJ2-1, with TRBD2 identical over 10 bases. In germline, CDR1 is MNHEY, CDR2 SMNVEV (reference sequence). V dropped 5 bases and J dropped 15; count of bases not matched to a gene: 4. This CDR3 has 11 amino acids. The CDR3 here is CASSTSGRVFF. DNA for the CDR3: TGTGCCAGCAGTACCAGCGGGAGGGTGTTCTTC.

In DNA, the CDR3 is TGTGCCAGCTCACCTTCTGGACTAGCAACGTCAGATACGCAGTATTTT. Protein: CASSPSGLATSDTQYF. This chain joins TRBV18 and TRBJ2-3, with 8 positions matching TRBD2. The germline V gene encodes CDR1 KGHSH and CDR2 LQKENI. This CDR3 is 16 amino acids long. With V trimmed by 3 bases and J by 4 bases, 9 bases remained unmatched.

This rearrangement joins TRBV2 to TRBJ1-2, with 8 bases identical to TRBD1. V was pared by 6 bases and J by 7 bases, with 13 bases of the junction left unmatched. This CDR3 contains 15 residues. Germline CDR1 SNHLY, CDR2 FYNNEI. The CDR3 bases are TGTGCCAGCAGAACAGGGGGTTCGTCTTCCTCTGGCTACACCTTC. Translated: CASRTGGSSSSGYTF.

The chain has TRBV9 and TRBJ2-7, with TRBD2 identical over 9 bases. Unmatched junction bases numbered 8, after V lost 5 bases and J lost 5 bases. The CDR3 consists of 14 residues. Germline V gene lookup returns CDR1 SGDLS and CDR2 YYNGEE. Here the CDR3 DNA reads TGTGCCAGCAGTCCCGCTAGCGGGATCAACGAGCAGTACTTC. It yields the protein CASSPASGINEQYF.

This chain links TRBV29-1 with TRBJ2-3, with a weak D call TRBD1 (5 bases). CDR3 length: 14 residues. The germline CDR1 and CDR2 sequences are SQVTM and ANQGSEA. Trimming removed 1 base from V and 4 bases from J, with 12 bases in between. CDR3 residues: CSVEGTPYADTQYF. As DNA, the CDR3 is TGCAGCGTTGAAGGGACACCCTACGCAGATACGCAGTATTTT.

In DNA, the CDR3 is TGCGCCAGCAGCTTTGGTGGCGCGGACAACACTGAAGCTTTCTTT. This encodes CASSFGGADNTEAFF. The chain links TRBV5-1 to TRBJ1-1; D call uncertain. Between the trimmed V and J ends, which lost 2 bases and 2 bases, there was a span of 13 bases. CDR1 SGHRS and CDR2 YFSETQ come from the germline V gene. The CDR3 has 15 amino acids.

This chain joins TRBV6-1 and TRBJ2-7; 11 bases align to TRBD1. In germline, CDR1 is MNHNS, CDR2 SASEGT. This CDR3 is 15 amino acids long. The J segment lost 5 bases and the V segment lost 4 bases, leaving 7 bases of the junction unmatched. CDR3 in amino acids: CASSVYRDRGNEQYF. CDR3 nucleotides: TGTGCCAGCAGTGTTTACCGGGACAGGGGGAACGAGCAGTACTTC.

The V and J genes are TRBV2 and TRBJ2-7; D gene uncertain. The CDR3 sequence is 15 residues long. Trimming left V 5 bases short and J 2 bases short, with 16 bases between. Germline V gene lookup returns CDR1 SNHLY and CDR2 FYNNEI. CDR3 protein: CASSLMSSRAYEQYF. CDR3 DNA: TGTGCCAGCAGTTTAATGTCCTCCCGGGCCTACGAGCAGTACTTC. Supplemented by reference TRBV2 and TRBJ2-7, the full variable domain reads EPEVTQTPSHQVTQMGQEVILRCVPISNHLYFYWYRQILGQKVEFLVSFYNNEISEKSEIFDDQFSVERPDGSNFTLKIRSTKLEDSAMYFCASSLMSSRAYEQYFGPGTRLTVT.

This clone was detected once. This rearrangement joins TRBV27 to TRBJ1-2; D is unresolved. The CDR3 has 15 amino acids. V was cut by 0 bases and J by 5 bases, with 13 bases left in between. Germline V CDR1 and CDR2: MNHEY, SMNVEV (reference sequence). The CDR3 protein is CASSLSRAGDYGYTF. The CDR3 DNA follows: TGTGCCAGCAGTTTATCGAGGGCAGGAGATTATGGCTACACCTTC.

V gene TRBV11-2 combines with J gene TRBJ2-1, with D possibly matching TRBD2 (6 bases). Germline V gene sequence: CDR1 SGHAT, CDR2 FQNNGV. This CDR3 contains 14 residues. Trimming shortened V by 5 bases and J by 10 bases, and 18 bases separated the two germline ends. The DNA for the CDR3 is TGTGCCAGCAGCCCCCAGGCTAGCGCGGGGGAGCAGTTCTTC. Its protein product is CASSPQASAGEQFF.

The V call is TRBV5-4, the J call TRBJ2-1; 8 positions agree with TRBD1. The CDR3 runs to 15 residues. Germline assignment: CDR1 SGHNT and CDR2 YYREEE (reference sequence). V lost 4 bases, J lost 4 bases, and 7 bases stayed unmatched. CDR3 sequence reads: CASSDRGVLYNEQFF. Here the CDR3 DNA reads TGTGCCAGCAGCGACAGGGGTGTGTTATACAATGAGCAGTTCTTC.

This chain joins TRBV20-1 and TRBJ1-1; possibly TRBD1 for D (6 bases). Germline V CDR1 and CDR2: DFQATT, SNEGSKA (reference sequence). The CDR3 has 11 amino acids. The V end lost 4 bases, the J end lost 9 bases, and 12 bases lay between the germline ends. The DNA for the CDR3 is TGCAGTGCTAATCGGGGGGCACAAGCTTTCTTT. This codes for CSANRGAQAFF.